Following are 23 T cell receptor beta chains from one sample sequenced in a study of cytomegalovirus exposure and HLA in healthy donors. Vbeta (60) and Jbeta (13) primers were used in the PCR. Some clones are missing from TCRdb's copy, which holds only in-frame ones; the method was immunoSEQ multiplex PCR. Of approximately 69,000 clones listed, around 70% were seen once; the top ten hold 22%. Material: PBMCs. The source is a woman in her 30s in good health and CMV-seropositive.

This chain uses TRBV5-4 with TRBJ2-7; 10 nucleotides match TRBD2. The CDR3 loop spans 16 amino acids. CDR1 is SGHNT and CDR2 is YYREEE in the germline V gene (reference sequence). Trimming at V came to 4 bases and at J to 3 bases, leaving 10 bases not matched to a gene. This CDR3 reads CASSPNVGTSVYEQYF. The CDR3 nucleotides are TGTGCCAGCAGCCCGAACGTCGGGACTAGCGTCTACGAGCAGTACTTC.

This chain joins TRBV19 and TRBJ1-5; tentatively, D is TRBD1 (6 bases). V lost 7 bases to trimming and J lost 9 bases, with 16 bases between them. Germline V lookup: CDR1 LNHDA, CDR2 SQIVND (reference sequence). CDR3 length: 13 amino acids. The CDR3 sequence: CASTDRTGRPQHF. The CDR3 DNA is TGTGCCAGTACAGACCGCACAGGGAGGCCCCAGCATTTT.

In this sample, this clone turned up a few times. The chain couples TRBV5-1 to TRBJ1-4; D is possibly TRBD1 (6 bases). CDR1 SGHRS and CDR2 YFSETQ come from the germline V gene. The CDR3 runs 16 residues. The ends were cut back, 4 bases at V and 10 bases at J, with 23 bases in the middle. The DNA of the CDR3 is TGCGCCAGCAGCACGGGAAGAGGGGGGGCGGACCGAAAACTGTTTTTT. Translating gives CASSTGRGGADRKLFF. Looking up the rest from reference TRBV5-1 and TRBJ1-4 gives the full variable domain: KAGVTQTPRYLIKTRGQQVTLSCSPISGHRSVSWYQQTPGQGLQFLFEYFSETQRNKGNFPGRFSGRQFSNSRSEMNVSTLELGDSALYLCASSTGRGGADRKLFFGSGTQLSVL.

The chain's CDR3 is CASSFQGWDQPQHF. The CDR3 nucleotides read TGTGCCAGCAGTTTCCAGGGTTGGGATCAGCCCCAGCATTTT. This sequence joins TRBV6-6 and TRBJ1-5, with a possible D match to TRBD1 (5 bases). V was pared by 4 bases and J by 5 bases, with 12 bases between. The CDR3 is made up of 14 amino acids. Germline V gene data show CDR1 as MNHNY and CDR2 as SVGAGI (reference sequence).

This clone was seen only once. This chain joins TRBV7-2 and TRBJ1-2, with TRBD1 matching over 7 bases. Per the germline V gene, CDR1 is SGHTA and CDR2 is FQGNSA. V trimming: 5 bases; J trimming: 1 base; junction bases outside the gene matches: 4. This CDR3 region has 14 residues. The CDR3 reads CASSPNRGNYGYTF. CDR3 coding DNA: TGTGCCAGCAGCCCGAACAGGGGTAACTATGGCTACACCTTC.

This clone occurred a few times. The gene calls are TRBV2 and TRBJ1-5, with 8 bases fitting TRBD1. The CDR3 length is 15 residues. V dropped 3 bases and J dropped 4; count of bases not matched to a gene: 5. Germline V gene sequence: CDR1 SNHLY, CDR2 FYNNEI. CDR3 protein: CASSEYRDRNQPQHF. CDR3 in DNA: TGTGCCAGCAGTGAGTATAGGGACAGGAATCAGCCCCAGCATTTT.

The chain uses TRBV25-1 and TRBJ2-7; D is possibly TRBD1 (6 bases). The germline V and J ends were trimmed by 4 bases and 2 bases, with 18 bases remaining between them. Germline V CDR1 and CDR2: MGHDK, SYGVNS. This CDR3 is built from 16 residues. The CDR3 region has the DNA TGTGCCAGCAGTGCCAAAAGGGGGTTTACAGCCTACGAGCAGTACTTC. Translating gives CASSAKRGFTAYEQYF.

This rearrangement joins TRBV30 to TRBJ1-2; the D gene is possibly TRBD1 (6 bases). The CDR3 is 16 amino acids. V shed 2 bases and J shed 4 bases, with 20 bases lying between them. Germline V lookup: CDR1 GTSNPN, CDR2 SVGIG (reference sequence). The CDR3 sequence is CAWSPFGEDRTYGYTF. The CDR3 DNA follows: TGTGCCTGGAGTCCCTTCGGCGAAGACAGGACCTATGGCTACACCTTC. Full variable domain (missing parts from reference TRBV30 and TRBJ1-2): SQTIHQWPATLVQPVGSPLSLECTVEGTSNPNLYWYRQAAGRGLQLLFYSVGIGQISSEVPQNLSASRPQDRQFILSSKKLLLSDSGFYLCAWSPFGEDRTYGYTFGSGTRLTVV.

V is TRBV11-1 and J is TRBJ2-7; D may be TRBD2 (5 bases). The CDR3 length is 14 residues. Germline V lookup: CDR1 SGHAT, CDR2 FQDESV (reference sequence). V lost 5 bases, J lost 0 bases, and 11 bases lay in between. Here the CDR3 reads CASSKGVLSYEQYF. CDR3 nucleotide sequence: TGTGCCAGCAGCAAGGGAGTGCTCTCCTACGAGCAGTACTTC.

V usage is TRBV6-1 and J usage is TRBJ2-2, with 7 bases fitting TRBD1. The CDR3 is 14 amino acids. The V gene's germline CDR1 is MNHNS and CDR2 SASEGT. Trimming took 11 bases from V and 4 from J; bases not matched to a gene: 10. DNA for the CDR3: TGTGCCGGGCACAGGGGTAGGAGCACCGGGGAGCTGTTTTTT. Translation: CAGHRGRSTGELFF.

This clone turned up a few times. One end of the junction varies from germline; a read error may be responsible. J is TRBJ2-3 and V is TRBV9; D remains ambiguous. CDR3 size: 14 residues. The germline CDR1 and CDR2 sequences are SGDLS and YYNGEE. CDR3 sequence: CASSFAVSKDTQYF. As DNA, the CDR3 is TGTGCCAGCAGCTTTGCGGTAAGCAAAGATACGCAGTATTTT. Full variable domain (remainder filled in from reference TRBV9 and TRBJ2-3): DSGVTQTPKHLITATGQRVTLRCSPRSGDLSVYWYQQSLDQGLQFLIQYYNGEERAKGNILERFSAQQFPDLHSELNLSSLELGDSALYFCASSFAVSKDTQYFGPGTRLTVL.

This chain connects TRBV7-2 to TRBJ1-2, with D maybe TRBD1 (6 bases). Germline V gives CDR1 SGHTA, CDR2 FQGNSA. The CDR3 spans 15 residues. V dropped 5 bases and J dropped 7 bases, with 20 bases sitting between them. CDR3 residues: CASSPDLGAAPGYTF. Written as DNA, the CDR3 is TGTGCCAGCAGCCCTGATTTGGGGGCAGCACCTGGCTACACCTTC.

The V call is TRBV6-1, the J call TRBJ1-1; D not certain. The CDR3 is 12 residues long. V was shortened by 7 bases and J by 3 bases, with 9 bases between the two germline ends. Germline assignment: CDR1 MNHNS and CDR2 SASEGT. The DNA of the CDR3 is TGTGCCAGCACTGCAGGTTACACTGAAGCTTTCTTT. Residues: CASTAGYTEAFF.

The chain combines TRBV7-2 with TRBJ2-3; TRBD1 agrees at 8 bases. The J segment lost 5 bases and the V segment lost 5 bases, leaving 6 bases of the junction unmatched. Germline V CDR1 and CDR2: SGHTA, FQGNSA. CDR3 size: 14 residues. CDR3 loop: CASSPTGAGDTQYF. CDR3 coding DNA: TGTGCCAGCAGCCCGACAGGGGCGGGAGATACGCAGTATTTT.

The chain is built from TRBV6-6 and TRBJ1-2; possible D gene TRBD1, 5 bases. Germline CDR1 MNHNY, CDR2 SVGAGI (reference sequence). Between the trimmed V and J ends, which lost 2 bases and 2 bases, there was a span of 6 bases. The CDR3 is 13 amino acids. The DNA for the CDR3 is TGTGCCAGCAGTTACCCAGGGAACTATGGCTACACCTTC. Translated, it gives CASSYPGNYGYTF.

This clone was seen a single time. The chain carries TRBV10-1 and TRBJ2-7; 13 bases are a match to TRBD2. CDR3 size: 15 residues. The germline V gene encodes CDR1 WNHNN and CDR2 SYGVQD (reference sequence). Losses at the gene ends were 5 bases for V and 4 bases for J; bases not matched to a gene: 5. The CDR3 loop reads CASSIGLAGVYEQYF. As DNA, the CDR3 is TGCGCCAGCAGTATCGGACTAGCGGGAGTGTACGAGCAGTACTTC.

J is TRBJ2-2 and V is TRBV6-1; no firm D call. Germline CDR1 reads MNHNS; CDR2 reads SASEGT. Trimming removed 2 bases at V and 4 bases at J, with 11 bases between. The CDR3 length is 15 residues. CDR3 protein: CASSEMYEFTGELFF. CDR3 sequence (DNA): TGTGCCAGCAGTGAAATGTATGAGTTCACCGGGGAGCTGTTTTTT.

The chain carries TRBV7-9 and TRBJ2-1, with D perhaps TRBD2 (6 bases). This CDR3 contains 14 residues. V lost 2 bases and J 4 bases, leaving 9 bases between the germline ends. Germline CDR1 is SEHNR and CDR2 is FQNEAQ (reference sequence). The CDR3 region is CASSLSGAYNEQFF. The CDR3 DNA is TGTGCCAGCAGCTTATCGGGAGCTTACAATGAGCAGTTCTTC.

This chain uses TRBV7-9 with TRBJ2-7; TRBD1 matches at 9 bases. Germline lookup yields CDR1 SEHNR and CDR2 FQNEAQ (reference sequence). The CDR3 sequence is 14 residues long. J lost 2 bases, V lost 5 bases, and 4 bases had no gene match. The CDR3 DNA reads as TGTGCCAGCAGCGCCCGGGACAGGGCCTACGAGCAGTACTTC. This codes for CASSARDRAYEQYF.

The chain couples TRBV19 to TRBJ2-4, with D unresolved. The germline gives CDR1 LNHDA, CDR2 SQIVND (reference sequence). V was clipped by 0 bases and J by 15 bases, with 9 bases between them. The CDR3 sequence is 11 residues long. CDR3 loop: CASSIEKRRYF. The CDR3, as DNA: TGTGCCAGTAGTATAGAGAAGCGTCGGTACTTC.

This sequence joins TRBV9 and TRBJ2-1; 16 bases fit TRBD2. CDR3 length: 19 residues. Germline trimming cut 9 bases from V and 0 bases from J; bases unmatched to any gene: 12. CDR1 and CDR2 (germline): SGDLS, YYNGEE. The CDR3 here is CAIPPGTSGRESSYNEQFF. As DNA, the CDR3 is TGTGCCATACCCCCAGGGACTAGCGGGAGGGAGAGCTCCTACAATGAGCAGTTCTTC.

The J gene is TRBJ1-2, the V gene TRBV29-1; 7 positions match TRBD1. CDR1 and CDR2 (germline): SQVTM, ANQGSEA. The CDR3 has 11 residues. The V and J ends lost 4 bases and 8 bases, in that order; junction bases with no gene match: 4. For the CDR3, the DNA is TGCAGCGTTGGACAGGGAAGCGGCTACACCTTC. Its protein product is CSVGQGSGYTF.

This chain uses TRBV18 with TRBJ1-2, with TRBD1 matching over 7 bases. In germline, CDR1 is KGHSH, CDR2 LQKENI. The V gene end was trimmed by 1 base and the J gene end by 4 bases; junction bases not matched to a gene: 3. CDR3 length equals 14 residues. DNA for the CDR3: TGTGCCAGCTCACCACGGGACAGTTCCTATGGCTACACCTTC. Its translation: CASSPRDSSYGYTF.